This TCR beta chain emerged from a study of technical replicates of blood from four donors. The protocol was immunoSEQ multiplex PCR, while the TCRdb copy is restricted to in-frame clones and leaves out a portion. Among 60,000 to 65,000 clones listed, approximately 86% were seen once. Germline trimming cut 7 bases from V and 7 bases from J; bases unmatched to any gene: 18. The V gene's germline CDR1 is SNHLY and CDR2 FYNNEI. The CDR3 contains 16 residues. The clonotype was recovered from a human donor in good health. Some clones in this sample may be carry-over from other donors' samples. The chain joins TRBV2 to TRBJ1-1; 7 bases line up with TRBD1. The specimen sequenced was PBMCs. CDR3: CASTLSSTGAPSEAFF. The CDR3 bases are TGTGCCAGCACCTTATCATCTACAGGGGCCCCAAGTGAAGCTTTCTTT.